A selection of T cell receptor beta chains follows, all from one sample in a study of Tregs in tolerant kidney transplant recipients. Which antigens these TCRs recognize remains unknown. TCRdb keeps only in-frame clones here, not all; method: immunoSEQ multiplex PCR. The sample records approximately 44,000 clones, roughly 96% being singletons. Sequencing used Tregs from blood cultured with allogeneic cells. Receptors were obtained from a human donor in good health. Each CDR3 is given with its conserved first and last residue. D genes are given only for firm matches. Rows may omit the clone size; those that give it use once, few, many or a size class.

v_gene: TRBV12-2; d_gene: .; abundance: once; j_gene: TRBJ1-4; CDR3nt: TGTGCAAGTCGCCATTCCCAGGGACAGACTAATGAAAAACTGTTTTTT; CDR3aa: CASRHSQGQTNEKLFF
v_gene: TRBV5-5; d_gene: .; abundance: once; j_gene: TRBJ1-5; CDR3nt: TGTGCCAGCAGCTTGGTGATGGGGCAGCCCCAGCATTTT; CDR3aa: CASSLVMGQPQHF
v_gene: TRBV11-1; d_gene: .; abundance: .; j_gene: TRBJ2-5; CDR3nt: TGTGCCAGCAGCTTAGGTCGGTCATTCCGAGAGACCCAGTACTTC; CDR3aa: CASSLGRSFRETQYF
v_gene: TRBV5-1; d_gene: .; abundance: .; j_gene: TRBJ1-3; CDR3nt: TGCGCCAGCAGCGACCAACGGGGGCAGAGAAACACCATATATTTT; CDR3aa: CASSDQRGQRNTIYF
v_gene: TRBV19; d_gene: .; abundance: .; j_gene: TRBJ2-6; CDR3nt: TGTGCCAGTAGTCTGGGACGGGGCTTCTCTGGGGCCAACGTCCTGACTTTC; CDR3aa: CASSLGRGFSGANVLTF
v_gene: TRBV5-1; d_gene: .; abundance: .; j_gene: TRBJ2-4; CDR3nt: TGCGCCAGCAGCCCGCCGGGGAACATTCAGTACTTC; CDR3aa: CASSPPGNIQYF
v_gene: TRBV5-1; d_gene: .; abundance: .; j_gene: TRBJ2-5; CDR3nt: TGCGCCAGCAGCTTGGTGGGTCAGACCCAAGAGACCCAGTACTTC; CDR3aa: CASSLVGQTQETQYF
v_gene: TRBV19; d_gene: TRBD2; abundance: once; j_gene: TRBJ2-1; CDR3nt: TGTGCCAGTAGTGCCCCCGGGACTAGCTCCTACAATGAGCAGTTCTTC; CDR3aa: CASSAPGTSSYNEQFF
v_gene: TRBV6-4; d_gene: TRBD2; abundance: .; j_gene: TRBJ2-3; CDR3nt: TGTGCCAGCAGTGATACACTAGTAGCGGGAGGGAACACAGATACGCAGTATTTT; CDR3aa: CASSDTLVAGGNTDTQYF
v_gene: TRBV5-1; d_gene: .; abundance: .; j_gene: TRBJ2-3; CDR3nt: TGCGCCAGCAGCTCGACCGGACAGCCGCTTGAGACAGATACGCAGTATTTT; CDR3aa: CASSSTGQPLETDTQYF
v_gene: TRBV9; d_gene: TRBD2; abundance: .; j_gene: TRBJ2-1; CDR3nt: TGTGCCAGCAGCGTTTCCCGGCCAACTAGCGGGAGATTGAATGAGCAGTTCTTC; CDR3aa: CASSVSRPTSGRLNEQFF
v_gene: TRBV29-1; d_gene: .; abundance: .; j_gene: TRBJ1-2; CDR3nt: TGCAGCGTTGACCGTCGGGGGGGCGGCTACACCTTC; CDR3aa: CSVDRRGGGYTF
v_gene: TRBV7-7; d_gene: .; abundance: .; j_gene: TRBJ1-1; CDR3nt: TGTGCCAGCAGCTCGGCCCGGGACACTGAAGCTTTCTTT; CDR3aa: CASSSARDTEAFF
v_gene: TRBV6-5; d_gene: TRBD1; abundance: .; j_gene: TRBJ1-1; CDR3nt: TGTGCCAGCAGTTACGAATGGGGGACAGGGGGTTTGGCTTTCTTT; CDR3aa: CASSYEWGTGGLAFF
v_gene: TRBV18; d_gene: .; abundance: .; j_gene: TRBJ1-5; CDR3nt: TGTGCCAGCTCACCCAGCATCGATCAGCCCCAGCATTTT; CDR3aa: CASSPSIDQPQHF
v_gene: TRBV27; d_gene: TRBD1; abundance: .; j_gene: TRBJ1-2; CDR3nt: TGTGCCAGCAGTTCCCAGGGACAGGGGGCGCATGTAGTGGCTGGCTACACCTTC; CDR3aa: CASSSQGQGAHVVAGYTF
v_gene: TRBV9; d_gene: .; abundance: once; j_gene: TRBJ2-5; CDR3nt: TGTGCCAGCAGCGTAGGAAGGATAGCTGGAGAGACCCAGTACTTC; CDR3aa: CASSVGRIAGETQYF
v_gene: TRBV11-2; d_gene: TRBD1; abundance: .; j_gene: TRBJ1-1; CDR3nt: TGTGCCAGCAGCCTAAGACAGGGCCCCAGCACTGAAGCTTTCTTT; CDR3aa: CASSLRQGPSTEAFF
v_gene: TRBV5-8; d_gene: .; abundance: .; j_gene: TRBJ2-3; CDR3nt: TGTGCCAGCAGCCCCCATAGCGTAACAGATACGCAGTATTTT; CDR3aa: CASSPHSVTDTQYF
v_gene: TRBV30; d_gene: TRBD2; abundance: .; j_gene: TRBJ2-7; CDR3nt: TGTGCCTGGAGTGTGCTAGCGGGCTACGAGCAGTACTTC; CDR3aa: CAWSVLAGYEQYF
v_gene: TRBV4-2; d_gene: .; abundance: .; j_gene: TRBJ1-2; CDR3nt: TGTGCCAGCAGCCAAGATCTACAGGGACGGGGCTACACCTTC; CDR3aa: CASSQDLQGRGYTF
v_gene: TRBV28; d_gene: .; abundance: .; j_gene: TRBJ1-4; CDR3nt: TGTGCCAGCAGTTTTAGGGGGGCGAATTGGGAAAAACTGTTTTTT; CDR3aa: CASSFRGANWEKLFF
v_gene: TRBV10-2; d_gene: TRBD2; abundance: .; j_gene: TRBJ2-7; CDR3nt: TGCGCCAGCCTAGCGGGAAGCTCCTACGAGCAGTACTTC; CDR3aa: CASLAGSSYEQYF
v_gene: TRBV7-2; d_gene: .; abundance: .; j_gene: TRBJ2-5; CDR3nt: TGTGCCAGCAGCTTTGAGGGACTCCTCATTGGGGAGACCCAGTACTTC; CDR3aa: CASSFEGLLIGETQYF
v_gene: TRBV7-7; d_gene: TRBD2; abundance: .; j_gene: TRBJ2-2; CDR3nt: TGTGCCAGCAGCTTACTTGCGGGAGGGCCCGGGGAGCTGTTTTTT; CDR3aa: CASSLLAGGPGELFF
v_gene: TRBV10-2; d_gene: TRBD2; abundance: .; j_gene: TRBJ2-7; CDR3nt: TGCGCCAGCAGTACTTCCGGGACTAGGGGCTACGAGCAGTACTTC; CDR3aa: CASSTSGTRGYEQYF
v_gene: TRBV19; d_gene: .; abundance: .; j_gene: TRBJ1-4; CDR3nt: TGTGCCAGTAGCCCGGGACATGGTGAAAAACTGTTTTTT; CDR3aa: CASSPGHGEKLFF
v_gene: TRBV7-2; d_gene: .; abundance: .; j_gene: TRBJ2-4; CDR3nt: TGTGCCAGCAGCCTCAGGGTAGAATACATTCAGTACTTC; CDR3aa: CASSLRVEYIQYF
v_gene: TRBV29-1; d_gene: .; abundance: .; j_gene: TRBJ1-1; CDR3nt: TGCAGCGTTGTACAGGGTTACACTGAAGCTTTCTTT; CDR3aa: CSVVQGYTEAFF
v_gene: TRBV11-2; d_gene: TRBD2; abundance: .; j_gene: TRBJ2-5; CDR3nt: TGTGCCAGCAGGCGACCGGGGCTAGCGGGAGTAGAGACCCAGTACTTC; CDR3aa: CASRRPGLAGVETQYF
v_gene: TRBV5-1; d_gene: TRBD1; abundance: .; j_gene: TRBJ1-1; CDR3nt: TGCGCCAGCAGCTTGGCCCCGACAGGGGAGGCCACTGAAGCTTTCTTT; CDR3aa: CASSLAPTGEATEAFF